Each of the 11 T cell receptor beta chains below was sequenced from the same sample in a study of TIL therapy for anti-PD-1-resistant metastatic lung cancer. Time point here: pre-treatment sample, taken before nivolumab and TIL therapy. This was the immunoSEQ v3 assay. This table comes from immunoSEQ multiplex PCR, and its TCRdb copy is limited to in-frame clones, with some not included. The sample records over 15,000 clones, about three quarters being singletons. The sample consisted of blood, taken at baseline. These receptors came from a person aged 25 to 85 with non-small cell lung cancer.

This chain connects TRBV28 to TRBJ2-3, with D hard to call. Germline-derived CDR1 and CDR2 are MDHEN and SYDVKM. V lost 2 bases and J 7 bases, leaving 13 bases between the germline ends. CDR3 length equals 14 residues. The DNA of the CDR3 is TGTGCCAGCAGTTTAGGCAGTCTACCCTATACGCAGTATTTT. Translation: CASSLGSLPYTQYF.

The chain joins TRBV5-1 to TRBJ1-4, with D uncertain. With 0 bases removed from V and 0 bases from J, the gap between germline ends came to 6 bases. CDR1 and CDR2 from the germline V gene are SGHRS and YFSETQ. The CDR3 has 15 residues. The CDR3 region has the DNA TGCGCCAGCAGCTTGGTTCCGCCAACTAATGAAAAACTGTTTTTT. It specifies CASSLVPPTNEKLFF.

In nucleotides, the CDR3 is TGTGCCAGCCACTACAGTTCTGGAAACACCATATATTTT. Translating gives CASHYSSGNTIYF. The J gene is TRBJ1-3, the V gene TRBV5-4; D unresolved. CDR1 is SGHNT, CDR2 YYREEE, per germline (reference sequence). The CDR3 spans 13 residues. The V end was cut by 7 bases, the J end by 1 base, with 9 bases between.

The rearrangement joins TRBV29-1 to TRBJ1-1, with D unresolved. CDR1 and CDR2 (germline): SQVTM, ANQGSEA. Trimming shortened V by 5 bases and J by 1 base, and 11 bases separated the two germline ends. CDR3 size: 13 residues. The CDR3 nucleotides read TGCAGCGTTATCAGGCCGGAGAACACTGAAGCTTTCTTT. It translates to CSVIRPENTEAFF.

The gene calls are TRBV3-1 (or the pseudogene TRBV3-2) and TRBJ2-1; a possible D gene is TRBD2 (5 bases). Trimming pared 4 bases from V and 1 base from J, leaving 5 bases between. The CDR3 runs to 13 residues. Germline V gene sequence: CDR1 LGHDT, CDR2 YNNKEL (reference sequence). The chain's CDR3 is CASSPGSYNEQFF. In nucleotides, the CDR3 is TGTGCCAGCAGCCCGGGGTCCTACAATGAGCAGTTCTTC.

This rearrangement joins TRBV6-5 to TRBJ1-6; D not resolved. V gave up 2 bases and J gave up 11 bases, with 13 bases separating them. Germline CDR1 and CDR2: MNHEY and SVGAGI. The CDR3 has 14 amino acids. CDR3 sequence: CASSYRQKPAPLHF. DNA for the CDR3: TGTGCCAGCAGTTACCGGCAAAAACCCGCACCCCTCCACTTT.

The chain joins TRBV21-1 to TRBJ1-1. TRBV21-1 is a pseudogene. The CDR3 spans 13 residues. CDR3 DNA sequence: TGTGCCAGCAGCAAAGGGACGGTCACTGAAGCTTTCTTT. This encodes CASSKGTVTEAFF.

The sample holds a few counts of this clone. At one of its ends the junction is not consistent with the germline gene, which may arise from a read error. Here the CDR3 DNA reads TGTGCCAGCAGCCCTACGAGCTCCTTT. This codes for CASSPTSSF. V and J are TRBV9 and TRBJ1-1; D gene ambiguous. Germline V CDR1 and CDR2: SGDLS, YYNGEE. This CDR3 has 9 residues.

V is TRBV27 and J is TRBJ1-2; D remains ambiguous. Germline lookup yields CDR1 MNHEY and CDR2 SMNVEV (reference sequence). Trimming took off 7 bases at V and 0 bases at J, with 15 bases between the two ends. The CDR3 length is 15 residues. This CDR3 is CASKVSPEPNYGYTF. In DNA form, the CDR3 reads TGTGCCAGCAAGGTCTCGCCGGAACCTAACTATGGCTACACCTTC.

In this sample, this clone turned up once. This chain joins TRBV7-2 and TRBJ2-3, with a possible D match to TRBD2 (5 bases). CDR1 is SGHTA, CDR2 FQGNSA, per germline. V was clipped by 3 bases and J by 2 bases, with 12 bases between them. The CDR3 length is 15 residues. CDR3: CASSFGIGITDTQYF. The CDR3 region has the DNA TGTGCCAGCAGCTTTGGTATCGGGATCACAGATACGCAGTATTTT.

The CDR3 is CASSIFGDTQYF. The DNA for the CDR3 is TGTGCCAGTAGTATATTTGGAGATACGCAGTATTTT. V usage is TRBV19 and J usage is TRBJ2-3; D remains unclear. The V and J ends lost 2 bases and 5 bases respectively, with 5 bases between them. CDR3 length equals 12 residues. CDR1 and CDR2 (germline): LNHDA, SQIVND (reference sequence).